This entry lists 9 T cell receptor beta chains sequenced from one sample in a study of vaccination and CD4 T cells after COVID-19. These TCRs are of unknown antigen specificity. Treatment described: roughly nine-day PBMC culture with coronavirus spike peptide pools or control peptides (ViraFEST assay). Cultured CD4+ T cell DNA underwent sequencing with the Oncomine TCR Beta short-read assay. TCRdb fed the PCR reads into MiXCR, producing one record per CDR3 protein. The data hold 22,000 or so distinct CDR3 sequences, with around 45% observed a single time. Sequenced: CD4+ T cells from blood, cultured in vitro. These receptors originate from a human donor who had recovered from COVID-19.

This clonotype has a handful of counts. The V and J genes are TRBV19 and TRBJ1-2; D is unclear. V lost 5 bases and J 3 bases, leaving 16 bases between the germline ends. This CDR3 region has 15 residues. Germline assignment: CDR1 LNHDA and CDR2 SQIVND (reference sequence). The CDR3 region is CASSPYGISDYGYTF. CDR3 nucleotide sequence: TGTGCCAGTAGTCCCTATGGAATTTCCGACTATGGCTACACCTTC.

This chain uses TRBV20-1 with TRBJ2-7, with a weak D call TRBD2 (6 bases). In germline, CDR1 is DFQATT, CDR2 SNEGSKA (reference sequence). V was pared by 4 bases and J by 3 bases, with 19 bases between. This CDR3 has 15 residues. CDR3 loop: CSATPSGQGLYEQYF. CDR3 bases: TGCAGTGCTACACCGTCGGGGCAGGGACTCTACGAGCAGTACTTC.

DNA for the CDR3: TGTGCCAGTAGGCTAGCGGGAGGCACAGATACGCAGTATTTT. Protein product: CASRLAGGTDTQYF. The chain links TRBV19 to TRBJ2-3; 10 nucleotides align to TRBD2. This CDR3 is 14 amino acids long. Looked up from germline, CDR1 is LNHDA and CDR2 is SQIVND (reference sequence). The V and J ends lost 6 bases and 1 base, in that order; junction bases with no gene match: 1.

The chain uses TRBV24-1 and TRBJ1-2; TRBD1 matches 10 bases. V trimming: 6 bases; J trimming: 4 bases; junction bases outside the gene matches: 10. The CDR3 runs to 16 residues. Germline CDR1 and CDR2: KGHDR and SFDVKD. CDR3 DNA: TGTGCCACCAGTCCCAATGCGGGGACAGGGGTCTATGGCTACACCTTC. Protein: CATSPNAGTGVYGYTF.

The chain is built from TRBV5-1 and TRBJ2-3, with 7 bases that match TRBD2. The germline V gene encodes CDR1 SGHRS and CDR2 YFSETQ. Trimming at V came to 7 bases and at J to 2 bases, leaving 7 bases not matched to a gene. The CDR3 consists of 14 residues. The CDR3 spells CASFGGGSTDTQYF. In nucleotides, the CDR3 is TGCGCCAGCTTTGGGGGGGGGTCCACAGATACGCAGTATTTT.

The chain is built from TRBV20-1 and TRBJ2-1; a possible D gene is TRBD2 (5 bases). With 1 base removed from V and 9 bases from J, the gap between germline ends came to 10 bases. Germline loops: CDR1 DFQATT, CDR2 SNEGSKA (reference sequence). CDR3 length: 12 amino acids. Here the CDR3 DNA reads TGCAGTGCTAGAGTCGGGGTCGGTGAGCAGTTCTTC. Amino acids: CSARVGVGEQFF.

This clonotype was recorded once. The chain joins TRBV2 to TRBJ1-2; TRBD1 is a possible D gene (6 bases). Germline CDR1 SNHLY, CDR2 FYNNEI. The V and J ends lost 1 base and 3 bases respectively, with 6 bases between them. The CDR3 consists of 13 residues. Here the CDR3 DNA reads TGTGCCAGCAGTGAAGACAGGGACTATGGCTACACCTTC. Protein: CASSEDRDYGYTF.

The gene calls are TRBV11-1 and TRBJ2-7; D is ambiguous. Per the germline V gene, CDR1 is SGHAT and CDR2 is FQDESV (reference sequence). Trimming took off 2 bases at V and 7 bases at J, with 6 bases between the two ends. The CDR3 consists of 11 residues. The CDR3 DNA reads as TGTGCCAGCAGCTTATCGACGGAGCAGTACTTC. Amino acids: CASSLSTEQYF.

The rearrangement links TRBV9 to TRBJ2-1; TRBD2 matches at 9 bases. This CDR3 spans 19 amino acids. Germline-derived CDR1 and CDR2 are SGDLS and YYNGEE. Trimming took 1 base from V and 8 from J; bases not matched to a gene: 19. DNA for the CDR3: TGTGCCAGCAGCGTACGGGCGGGAGGGTCTAGGGCCACGTTCGATGAGCAGTTCTTC. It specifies CASSVRAGGSRATFDEQFF.